These T cell receptor beta chains were read from a single sample in a study of shared clonotypes between healthy human individuals. Sequenced by immunoSEQ multiplex PCR; TCRdb stores in-frame clones only, minus some. The table records 490,000 or so clones, roughly 78% of them present only once. Sequencing was done on a sample of PBMCs. The receptors stem from a woman between 35 and 50 years old in good health. Some clones in this sample may be carry-over from other donors' samples. The CDR3 runs from the conserved cysteine through the conserved F or W. Each record gives: clone size, V gene, D gene, J gene, CDR3 DNA, CDR3 protein. D genes are given only for firm matches. Rows give clone size only sometimes, using once, few, many, or a class for an expanded clone.

many	TRBV18	-	TRBJ2-7	TGTGCCAGCTCACCAGAGACGGGCTCCTACGAGCAGTACTTC	CASSPETGSYEQYF
-	TRBV14	-	TRBJ1-6	TGTGCCAGCAGCCTTCGGGGGGGAGCTTCACCCCTCCACTTT	CASSLRGGASPLHF
few	TRBV27	TRBD1	TRBJ1-2	TGTGCCAGCAGCACGAACGACAGGGCGCGTGGCTACACCTTC	CASSTNDRARGYTF
-	TRBV28	TRBD2	TRBJ2-3	TGTGCCAGCAGTTTAGCGGGAGGGGGGACCACAGATACGCAGTATTTT	CASSLAGGGTTDTQYF
few	TRBV7-9	-	TRBJ2-1	TGTGCCAGCAGCCCCCGAGGAGGTAGCGCATACAATGAGCAGTTCTTC	CASSPRGGSAYNEQFF
-	TRBV6-4	-	TRBJ2-2	TGTGCCAGCAGTGAGCCCCCCCACACCGGGGAGCTGTTTTTT	CASSEPPHTGELFF
-	TRBV5-4	TRBD2	TRBJ2-5	TGTGCCAGCAGCGACCGCCGGACTAGCCGGGCGGGGGAGACCCAGTACTTC	CASSDRRTSRAGETQYF
-	TRBV2	-	TRBJ2-2	TGTGCCAGCACCCGAACTAGTACCGGGGAGCTGTTTTTT	CASTRTSTGELFF
-	TRBV2	TRBD2	TRBJ2-7	TGTGCCAGTGGACTAGCGGGGTCCTACGAGCAGTACTTC	CASGLAGSYEQYF
-	TRBV6-1	-	TRBJ1-5	TGTGCCAGCACCCGGGAGGGGAATCAGCCCCAGCATTTT	CASTREGNQPQHF
-	TRBV30	TRBD1	TRBJ1-2	TGTGCCTGGAGCGCAAAGGGCGGGACAGGGGGCTCGGGGTATGGCTACACCTTC	CAWSAKGGTGGSGYGYTF
-	TRBV29-1	TRBD1	TRBJ1-2	TGCAGCTCGTGGACAGGGGGCGGAAGCTATGGCTACACCTTC	CSSWTGGGSYGYTF
-	TRBV11-2	TRBD2	TRBJ2-1	TGTGCCAGCAGAACGGGGACTAGCGGGACCGGTGAGCAGTTCTTC	CASRTGTSGTGEQFF
-	TRBV6-5	-	TRBJ1-5	TGTGCTATTGGACAGCCTGGCAATCAGCCCCAGCATTTT	CAIGQPGNQPQHF
-	TRBV28	-	TRBJ1-5	TGTGCCAGCAGTTCTGTTAACATGCCCCCTGTTTTT	CASSSVNMPPVF
-	TRBV27	TRBD2	TRBJ2-1	TGTGCCAGCAGACCTCCGGGACTAGCGGGTTGGAATGAGCAGTTCTTC	CASRPPGLAGWNEQFF
-	TRBV10-2	TRBD2	TRBJ2-1	TGCGCCAGCAGTGAACTAGCGGGAGGGCGAAGCTCCTACAATGAGCAGTTCTTC	CASSELAGGRSSYNEQFF
-	TRBV29-1	-	TRBJ2-6	TGCAGCGTTGAAGAAGACAGCCGCTCTGGGGCCAACGTCCTGACTTTC	CSVEEDSRSGANVLTF
-	TRBV7-2	-	TRBJ1-5	TGTGCCAGCAGCTTATCCCTCGCAGGTCAGCCCCAGCATTTT	CASSLSLAGQPQHF
few	TRBV5-4	TRBD2	TRBJ2-7	TGTGCCAGCAGCGGTGGCACTAGCGGGAGATCCTACGAGCAGTACTTC	CASSGGTSGRSYEQYF
-	TRBV2	-	TRBJ2-3	TGTGCCAGCAGTGGTCGGGCGATTGGCACAGATACGCAGTATTTT	CASSGRAIGTDTQYF
once	TRBV7-9	-	TRBJ2-5	TGTGCCAGCAGGCCCGGAACCCCCCAAGAGACCCAGTACTTC	CASRPGTPQETQYF
-	TRBV5-4	TRBD1	TRBJ2-1	TGTGCCAGCAGCTTAGGCAGGGGGAAAAGCTCCTACAATGAGCAGTTCTTC	CASSLGRGKSSYNEQFF
-	TRBV7-9	-	TRBJ2-3	TGTGCCAGCAGCCCCAGCGGAGATACGCAGTATTTT	CASSPSGDTQYF
-	TRBV2	-	TRBJ1-1	TGTGCCAGCAGTAGCGACCTTAACACTGAAGCTTTCTTT	CASSSDLNTEAFF
-	TRBV6-4	TRBD2	TRBJ2-1	TGTGCCAGCAGTGTTGCGGGAGGGGACAATGAGCAGTTCTTC	CASSVAGGDNEQFF
-	TRBV25-1	-	TRBJ2-2	TGTGCCAGCAGTGAACACGGGAGGAACACCGGGGAGCTGTTTTTT	CASSEHGRNTGELFF
-	TRBV5-4	-	TRBJ2-1	TGTGCCAGCAGCTTGACCGGGGACTCCTACAATGAGCAGTTCTTC	CASSLTGDSYNEQFF
-	TRBV28	-	TRBJ2-5	TGTGCCAGCGGACCAACAGGGGGTTTTTGGGCGGGAGCCGCAGAGACCCAGTACTTC	CASGPTGGFWAGAAETQYF
-	TRBV19	-	TRBJ1-1	TGTGCCAGTAGTATCGCAGGGAGCACTGAAGCTTTCTTT	CASSIAGSTEAFF
-	TRBV5-4	-	TRBJ2-5	TGTGCCAGCAGCACTAGCCGGGACAGAAGCCAAGAGACCCAGTACTTC	CASSTSRDRSQETQYF
-	TRBV28	TRBD2	TRBJ2-7	TGTGCCAGCAGTTCCCCTCGCCCTCGACTAGCGGGAGGTGTCGAGCAGTACTTC	CASSSPRPRLAGGVEQYF
-	TRBV4-2	-	TRBJ1-4	TGTGCCAGCAGCCGGTTCACTCAGGGGAGGGATGAAAAACTGTTTTTT	CASSRFTQGRDEKLFF
once	TRBV7-2	TRBD2	TRBJ2-2	TGTGCCAGCAGCTTACAGGGAGGGGAGTACGGGGAGCTGTTTTTT	CASSLQGGEYGELFF
-	TRBV15	-	TRBJ2-1	TGTGCCACCAGCAGAGATGGGGGGCCGGGGGCTGAGCAGTTCTTC	CATSRDGGPGAEQFF
-	TRBV6-6	-	TRBJ1-1	TGTGCCAGCAGTTACCCGAATGCTTGGGGCGGGTCTGAAGCTTTCTTT	CASSYPNAWGGSEAFF
-	TRBV9	-	TRBJ2-1	TGTGCCAGCAGCGGCGGGAACAATGAGCAGTTCTTC	CASSGGNNEQFF
few	TRBV28	TRBD1	TRBJ1-5	TGTGCCAGCAGTATGGGACAGGGGGCAGTCAATCAGCCCCAGCATTTT	CASSMGQGAVNQPQHF
-	TRBV18	-	TRBJ2-3	TGTGCCAGCTCACCATCTCGGGACCGAGGAGCAGATACGCAGTATTTT	CASSPSRDRGADTQYF
-	TRBV7-9	TRBD1	TRBJ1-4	TGTGCCAGCAGCTTAACCGCGGGACAGACGGAGAAACTGTTTTTT	CASSLTAGQTEKLFF
few	TRBV5-1	-	TRBJ2-3	TGCGCCAGCAGCTTGGAGGTAGAAACAGATACGCAGTATTTT	CASSLEVETDTQYF
-	TRBV4-1	-	TRBJ1-4	TGCGCCAGCAGCCAAGAAGAGAGGGATGAAAAACTGTTTTTT	CASSQEERDEKLFF
few	TRBV25-1	-	TRBJ1-3	TGTGCCAGCAGTGGGTCGTTCTCTGGAAACACCATATATTTT	CASSGSFSGNTIYF
-	TRBV5-6	-	TRBJ2-2	TGTGCCAGCAGCCACGGGACAAGGATGAACACCGGGGAGCTGTTTTTT	CASSHGTRMNTGELFF
once	TRBV6-1	-	TRBJ1-1	TGTGCCAGCAGTGAGAACCGCTTGAACACTGAAGCTTTCTTT	CASSENRLNTEAFF
few	TRBV20-1	-	TRBJ1-1	TGCAGTGCTAGATCCAACACTGAAGCTTTCTTT	CSARSNTEAFF
-	TRBV25-1	-	TRBJ1-1	TGTGCCAGCAGTGATTCGAAAAAGGGGGACACTGAAGCTTTCTTT	CASSDSKKGDTEAFF
-	TRBV5-1	-	TRBJ2-7	TGCGCCAGCAGCATCGGGACCGATCACTACGAGCAGTACTTC	CASSIGTDHYEQYF